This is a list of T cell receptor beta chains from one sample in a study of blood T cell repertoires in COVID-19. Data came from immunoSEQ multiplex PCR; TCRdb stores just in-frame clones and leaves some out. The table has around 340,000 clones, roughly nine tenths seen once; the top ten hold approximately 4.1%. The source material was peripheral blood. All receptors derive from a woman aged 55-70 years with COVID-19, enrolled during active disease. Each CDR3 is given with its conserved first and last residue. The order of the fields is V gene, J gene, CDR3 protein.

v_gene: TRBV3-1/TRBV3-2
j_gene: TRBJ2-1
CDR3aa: CASSLGRQGNNEQFF

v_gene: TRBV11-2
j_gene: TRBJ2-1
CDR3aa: CASSLVAGGPSEQFF

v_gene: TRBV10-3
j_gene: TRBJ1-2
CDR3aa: CAISDGAGVNSYGYTF

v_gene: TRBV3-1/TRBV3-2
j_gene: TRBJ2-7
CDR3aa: CASSQDLGGTPYEQYF

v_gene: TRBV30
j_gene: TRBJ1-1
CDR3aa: CAFSRMQGVNTEAFF

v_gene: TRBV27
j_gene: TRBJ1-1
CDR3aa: CASSSQVRGTEAFF

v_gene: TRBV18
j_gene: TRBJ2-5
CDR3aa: CASSPPGDRETQYF

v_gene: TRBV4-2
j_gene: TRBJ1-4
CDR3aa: CASSRTSKMRNEKLFF

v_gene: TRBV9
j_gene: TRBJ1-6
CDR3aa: CASSVVGGSPLHF

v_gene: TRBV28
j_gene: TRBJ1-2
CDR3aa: CASSRTGAVYGYTF

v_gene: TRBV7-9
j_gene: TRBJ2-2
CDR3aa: CASSKRREAAGELFF

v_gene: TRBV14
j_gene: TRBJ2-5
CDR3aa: CASSHDRGSETQYF

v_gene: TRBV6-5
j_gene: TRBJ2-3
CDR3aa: CASTLGGTDTQYF

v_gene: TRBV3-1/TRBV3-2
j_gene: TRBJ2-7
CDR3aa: CASSQWTSPTYEQYF

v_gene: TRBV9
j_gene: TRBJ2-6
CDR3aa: CASSAGQSGANVLTF

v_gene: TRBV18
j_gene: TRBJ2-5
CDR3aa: CASSPPGTGPQETQYF

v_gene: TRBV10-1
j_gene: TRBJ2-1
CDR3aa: CASSLAGGHEQFF

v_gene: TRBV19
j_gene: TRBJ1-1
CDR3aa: CASSMASTGRIGTEAFF

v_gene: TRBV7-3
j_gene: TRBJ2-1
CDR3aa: CASSLHGVNEQFF

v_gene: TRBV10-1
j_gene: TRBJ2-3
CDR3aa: CASSLGLAGGTTDTQYF

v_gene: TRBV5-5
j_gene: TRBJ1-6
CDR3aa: CASSRGQTYNSPLHF

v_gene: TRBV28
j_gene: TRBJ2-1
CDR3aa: CASSTSRGPASYNEQFF

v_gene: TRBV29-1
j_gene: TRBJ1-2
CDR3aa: CSVSLLGRIYGYTF

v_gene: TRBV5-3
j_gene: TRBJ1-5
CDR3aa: CARSHRTELNQPQHF

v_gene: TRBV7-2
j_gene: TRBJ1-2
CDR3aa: CASSLERYGYTF

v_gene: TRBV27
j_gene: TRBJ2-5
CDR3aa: CASSLSGTAQETQYF

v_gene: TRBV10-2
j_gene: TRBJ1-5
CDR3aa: CASSEPPGVGEQPQHF

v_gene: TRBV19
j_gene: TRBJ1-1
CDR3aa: CASSTIELVTSEAFF

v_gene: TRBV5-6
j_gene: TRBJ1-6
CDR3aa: CASSLFEGSSPLHF

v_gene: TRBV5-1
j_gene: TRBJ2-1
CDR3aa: CASSLAGQGASEQFF

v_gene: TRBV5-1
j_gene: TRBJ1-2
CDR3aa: CASSSGKTGEGGYTF

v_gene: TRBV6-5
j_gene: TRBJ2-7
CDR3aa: CASSYSAGEDDEQYF

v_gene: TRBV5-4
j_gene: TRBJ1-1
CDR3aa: CASSLIGQPNTEAFF

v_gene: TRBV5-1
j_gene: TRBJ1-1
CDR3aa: CASSLAQVLNTEAFF

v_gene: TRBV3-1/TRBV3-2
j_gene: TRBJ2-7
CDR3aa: CASSQMRETGRIF

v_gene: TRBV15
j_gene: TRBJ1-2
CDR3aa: CATSPTGFPIYGYTF

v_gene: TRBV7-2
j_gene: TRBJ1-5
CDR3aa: CASSLASPGQPQHF

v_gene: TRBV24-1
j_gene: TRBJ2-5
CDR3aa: CATRSTGSETQYF

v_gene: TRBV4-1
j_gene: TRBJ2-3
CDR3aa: CASSSLSGYGTDTQYF

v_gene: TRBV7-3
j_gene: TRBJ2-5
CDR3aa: CASSLERLGTQYF

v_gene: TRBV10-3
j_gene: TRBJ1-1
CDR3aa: CAISADRGGGNTEAFF